This section outlines one T cell receptor (beta chain) sequence together with its context. Its antigen is undetermined. The source of the sample is a study of cytomegalovirus exposure and HLA in healthy donors. Study overall: About 85 million unique TCRs from HLA-typed donors were held in an early release of data. General study findings and limits: At a 0.05 false discovery rate, a later analysis found 16,951 TCR beta sequences to be associated with HLA alleles.

CDR1 and CDR2 from the germline V gene are MNHEY and SMNVEV (reference sequence). This CDR3 spans 18 amino acids. V was pared by 6 bases and J by 6 bases, with 19 bases of the junction left unmatched. Primers for the PCR totalled 60 Vbeta and 13 Jbeta. Assay: immunoSEQ multiplex PCR; the TCRdb copy retains only in-frame clones and omits some. Of about 120,000 clones in the sample, approximately 76% were seen once. The sample consisted of PBMCs. The clonotype comes from a man in his 60s in good health and CMV-seropositive. The chain carries TRBV27 and TRBJ1-1; TRBD1 agrees at 10 bases. The CDR3 spells CASRMIAGTGVEPAEAFF. For the CDR3, the DNA is TGTGCCAGCAGAATGATAGCCGGGACAGGGGTAGAGCCAGCTGAAGCTTTCTTT.